This paragraph covers one T cell receptor beta chain sequence. Only in-frame clones appear in the TCRdb table, and some are missing; sequencing was by immunoSEQ multiplex PCR. Here the sample spans approximately 67,000 clones, 87% being singletons. The data originate from a study of blood T cell repertoires in COVID-19. Study-level information: The cDNA or gDNA used as material had been derived from T cells, B-cell-depleted T cells, or PBMCs.

The CDR3 length is 15 residues. Trimming took 5 bases from V and 3 from J; bases not matched to a gene: 4. Germline lookup yields CDR1 MNHEY and CDR2 SMNVEV (reference sequence). The sequencing sample was made of peripheral blood. J is TRBJ2-3 and V is TRBV27; 11 bases fit TRBD2. The receptor's source is a man aged 45 to 65 with active COVID-19. The CDR3 reads CASSATSGTTDTQYF. The CDR3 nucleotides read TGTGCCAGCAGTGCGACTAGCGGGACTACAGATACGCAGTATTTT.